This entry lists 5 T cell receptor beta chains sequenced from one sample in a study of blood T cells in healthy people across ages. PCR was performed a second time for about 7 to 11 cycles using a sample-barcoded 5' primer and a J-beta primer mix. TCRdb redid the calling of the 5' RACE reads with MiXCR, one entry per CDR3 protein. The data show roughly 1 million distinct CDR3 sequences, around 25% seen once. The data were also submitted as part of a second study, on T cells of mothers and their children.

The sample taken for sequencing was blood. The receptors here all came from a girl aged 2 to 10 in good health.

The rearrangement uses TRBV6-4 and TRBJ2-6, with a tentative D call TRBD2 (5 bases). V lost 1 base and J lost 0, with 10 bases in between. CDR1 is MRHNA, CDR2 SNTAGT, per germline. CDR3 length: 17 amino acids. The CDR3 protein is CASSDWSGFSGANVLTF. The CDR3 DNA reads as TGTGCCAGCAGTGACTGGTCGGGATTCTCTGGGGCCAACGTCCTGACTTTC.

CDR3 bases: TGTGCCAGCAGTCCCCCAGATTCTGGAAACACCATATATTTT. This codes for CASSPPDSGNTIYF. The chain has TRBV6-6 and TRBJ1-3; no clear D gene. Germline V gives CDR1 MNHNY, CDR2 SVGAGI (reference sequence). This CDR3 has 14 residues. V dropped 5 bases and J dropped 1 base, with 9 bases sitting between them.

The gene calls are TRBV2 and TRBJ2-5, with 9 bases that match TRBD2. Germline assignment: CDR1 SNHLY and CDR2 FYNNEI. V shed 5 bases and J 1 base; nucleotides not matched to a gene: 2. This CDR3 spans 14 amino acids. CDR3 nucleotide sequence: TGTGCCAGCAGTACACTAGCGGGCCAAGAGACCCAGTACTTC. Its protein is CASSTLAGQETQYF.

V usage is TRBV9 and J usage is TRBJ1-4; TRBD1 matches at 8 bases. The CDR3 runs to 14 residues. The V gene's germline CDR1 is SGDLS and CDR2 YYNGEE. Unmatched junction bases numbered 3, after V lost 3 bases and J lost 5 bases. This CDR3 reads CASSGRQGNEKLFF. CDR3 DNA sequence: TGTGCCAGCAGCGGGAGACAGGGGAATGAAAAACTGTTTTTT.

The chain has TRBV27 and TRBJ2-3; either TRBD1 or TRBD2 may fit D (6 bases each). The CDR3 runs 16 residues. Trimming removed 2 bases at V and 4 bases at J, with 16 bases between. Germline V gene data show CDR1 as MNHEY and CDR2 as SMNVEV (reference sequence). Here the CDR3 reads CASSLGDLGGADTQYF. CDR3 sequence (DNA): TGTGCCAGCAGTTTAGGTGATTTGGGGGGCGCAGATACGCAGTATTTT.